The rows below give T cell receptor beta chains drawn from one sample of a study of human T cells and chemical hapten exposure. TCRdb re-analysed the RACE reads in MiXCR, keeping a single row per CDR3 protein. The top ten clones hold 1.5% to 2% of a sample with 100,000 to 150,000 distinct CDR3 sequences, approximately 10% of them seen once. Sequencing input: whole blood. The receptors here all came from a male donor in good health. Some clones in this sample may be carry-over from other donors' samples. Both conserved end residues are part of each CDR3. The D gene is left open where the match is weak. Clone size is shown for a subset of rows, as once, few, many or a class of expanded clone.

D gene: TRBD1; V gene: TRBV5-1; J gene: TRBJ2-1; clone size: few; CDR3 DNA: TGCGCCAGCAGCTCCCACCCCGGGACAGGGGCTTACAATGAGCAGTTCTTC; CDR3 protein: CASSSHPGTGAYNEQFF
D gene: NA; V gene: TRBV11-1; J gene: TRBJ2-7; clone size: once; CDR3 DNA: TGTGCCAGCAGCGTAACCCCTAGCTCCTACGAGCAGTACTTC; CDR3 protein: CASSVTPSSYEQYF
D gene: NA; V gene: TRBV3-1; J gene: TRBJ1-5; clone size: many; CDR3 DNA: TGTGCCAGCAGCCCTCGCGACGGACAGCCCCAGCATTTT; CDR3 protein: CASSPRDGQPQHF
D gene: NA; V gene: TRBV5-6; J gene: TRBJ2-1; clone size: NA; CDR3 DNA: TGTGCCAGCAGCGCCCAAAGTGGAAGTGAGCAGTTCTTC; CDR3 protein: CASSAQSGSEQFF
D gene: NA; V gene: TRBV25-1; J gene: TRBJ1-2; clone size: NA; CDR3 DNA: TGTGCCAGCTTTACAGCTTATGGCTACACCTTC; CDR3 protein: CASFTAYGYTF
D gene: NA; V gene: TRBV10-3; J gene: TRBJ2-2; clone size: few; CDR3 DNA: TGTGCCATCAGTGAGGCATACAGGAACACCGGGGAGCTGTTTTTT; CDR3 protein: CAISEAYRNTGELFF
D gene: TRBD1; V gene: TRBV7-2; J gene: TRBJ1-1; clone size: many; CDR3 DNA: TGTGCCAGCAGCGGCAGGGGGCGGACTGAAGCTTTCTTT; CDR3 protein: CASSGRGRTEAFF
D gene: NA; V gene: TRBV5-1; J gene: TRBJ2-2; clone size: few; CDR3 DNA: TGCGCCAGCAGCTTGGGACAGGTGGTTACCGGGGAGCTGTTTTTT; CDR3 protein: CASSLGQVVTGELFF
D gene: TRBD1; V gene: TRBV7-6; J gene: TRBJ1-1; clone size: few; CDR3 DNA: TGTGCCAGCAGCTTAACAGGACAGGCCGCTGAAGCTTTCTTT; CDR3 protein: CASSLTGQAAEAFF
D gene: NA; V gene: TRBV5-6; J gene: TRBJ2-2; clone size: many; CDR3 DNA: TGTGCCAGCAGCGTGGGGGTCAGCGGGGAGCTGTTTTTT; CDR3 protein: CASSVGVSGELFF
D gene: NA; V gene: TRBV12-3/TRBV12-4; J gene: TRBJ2-5; clone size: many; CDR3 DNA: TGTGCCAGCAGTTCCCGCGGGTACCAAGAGACCCAGTACTTC; CDR3 protein: CASSSRGYQETQYF
D gene: TRBD1; V gene: TRBV20-1; J gene: TRBJ1-1; clone size: few; CDR3 DNA: TGCAGTGCTCCCATTATGGGGCAGGGGGCTGAAGCTTTCTTT; CDR3 protein: CSAPIMGQGAEAFF
D gene: TRBD2; V gene: TRBV5-4; J gene: TRBJ2-1; clone size: NA; CDR3 DNA: TGTGCCAGCAGCTTGGATTCTAGCGGGAGCAATGAGCAGTTCTTC; CDR3 protein: CASSLDSSGSNEQFF
D gene: NA; V gene: TRBV5-1; J gene: TRBJ2-7; clone size: many; CDR3 DNA: TGCGCCAGCAGTCAGGCTCCGGGGGCCAAATGGGAGCAGTACTTC; CDR3 protein: CASSQAPGAKWEQYF
D gene: TRBD2; V gene: TRBV10-3; J gene: TRBJ2-2; clone size: few; CDR3 DNA: TGTGCCATCAGAGGCAGCGGGAGAGGGGCCGGGGAGCTGTTTTTT; CDR3 protein: CAIRGSGRGAGELFF
D gene: NA; V gene: TRBV6-5; J gene: TRBJ2-1; clone size: many; CDR3 DNA: TGTGCCAGCAGCCTAACAGGGTCCTCCTACAATGAGCAGTTCTTC; CDR3 protein: CASSLTGSSYNEQFF
D gene: TRBD2; V gene: TRBV20-1; J gene: TRBJ2-3; clone size: many; CDR3 DNA: TGCAGTGCGGTGGAACTAGCGGGAGCACTGGATACGCAGTATTTT; CDR3 protein: CSAVELAGALDTQYF
D gene: NA; V gene: TRBV7-9; J gene: TRBJ1-1; clone size: many; CDR3 DNA: TGTGCCAGCAGCTCGAGGGGGTTTGCTGAAGCTTTCTTT; CDR3 protein: CASSSRGFAEAFF